This T cell receptor beta chain was recovered during a study of shared clonotypes between healthy human individuals. Assay used: immunoSEQ multiplex PCR; TCRdb lists only in-frame clones, some missing. The sample contains fewer than 1.8 million clones, 98% of which appear only once. Germline assignment: CDR1 SGHRS and CDR2 YFSETQ. The CDR3 covers 16 residues. V shed 0 bases, J shed 2 bases, and the junction held 4 bases outside the gene matches. The origin of this receptor is a man aged 25-45 years in good health. The rearrangement links TRBV5-1 to TRBJ2-1; 8 bases agree with TRBD1. The sequencing input was naive CD4+ T cells sorted from blood. Described subset: CD45RA+ positively selected. CDR3 protein: CASSLAGTGPYNEQFF. DNA for the CDR3: TGCGCCAGCAGCTTGGCCGGGACAGGCCCCTACAATGAGCAGTTCTTC.